This passage covers 26 T cell receptor beta chains from one sample sequenced in a study of blood T cell repertoires in COVID-19. Here immunoSEQ multiplex PCR was the method, and the copy in TCRdb shows in-frame clones only, minus some. This repertoire shows about 51,000 clones, around nine tenths found once; its top ten account for 5% to 7%. Sequencing was done on a sample of peripheral blood. Receptors originate from a man in his forties or fifties with active COVID-19.

The V and J genes are TRBV29-1 and TRBJ2-3, with a possible D match to TRBD1 (6 bases). The CDR3 extends over 14 amino acids. Trimming left V 4 bases short and J 6 bases short, with 17 bases between. Germline V gene data show CDR1 as SQVTM and CDR2 as ANQGSEA. The CDR3 loop is CSVVPQGSRDTQYF. DNA of the CDR3: TGCAGCGTTGTTCCCCAGGGGTCGAGGGATACGCAGTATTTT.

The V and J genes are TRBV18 and TRBJ2-1; a possible D gene is TRBD1 (6 bases). Per germline, CDR1 KGHSH and CDR2 LQKENI. Between the trimmed V and J ends, which lost 2 bases and 6 bases, there was a span of 14 bases. This CDR3 spans 15 amino acids. CDR3 sequence: CASSPWTEGSNEQFF. The CDR3 nucleotides are TGTGCCAGCTCACCATGGACAGAGGGGAGCAATGAGCAGTTCTTC.

The chain carries TRBV12-3 or TRBV12-4 and TRBJ1-3, with D unclear. The CDR3 covers 13 residues. Trimming removed 2 bases from V and 10 bases from J, with 12 bases in between. The CDR3 nucleotides read TGTGCCAGCAGTTTATATGGCGGAGGTACCATATATTTT. It translates to CASSLYGGGTIYF.

This rearrangement joins TRBV5-1 to TRBJ2-3, with 9 bases fitting TRBD1. V dropped 4 bases and J dropped 6; count of bases not matched to a gene: 6. The germline V gene has CDR1 SGHRS and CDR2 YFSETQ. The CDR3 contains 14 residues. CDR3 residues: CASSLDRGWDTQYF. The CDR3 bases are TGCGCCAGCAGCCTGGACAGGGGCTGGGATACGCAGTATTTT. The complete variable domain, with remaining parts taken from reference TRBV5-1 and TRBJ2-3, reads KAGVTQTPRYLIKTRGQQVTLSCSPISGHRSVSWYQQTPGQGLQFLFEYFSETQRNKGNFPGRFSGRQFSNSRSEMNVSTLELGDSALYLCASSLDRGWDTQYFGPGTRLTVL.

This chain joins TRBV7-9 and TRBJ2-1, with TRBD2 matching over 12 bases. Germline CDR1 reads SEHNR; CDR2 reads FQNEAQ (reference sequence). The CDR3 runs 16 residues. The trim removed 5 bases at V and 1 base at J, leaving 3 bases unmatched. CDR3 amino acids: CASSPTSGSSYNEQFF. The DNA of the CDR3 is TGTGCCAGCAGCCCGACTAGCGGGAGTTCCTACAATGAGCAGTTCTTC.

J is TRBJ2-1 and V is TRBV30; TRBD1 matches 10 bases. The CDR3 has 14 residues. The V gene end was trimmed by 0 bases and the J gene end by 9 bases; junction bases not matched to a gene: 5. The germline V gene encodes CDR1 GTSNPN and CDR2 SVGIG (reference sequence). The CDR3 loop reads CAWSVGTGEGEQFF. As DNA, the CDR3 is TGTGCCTGGAGTGTAGGGACAGGGGAGGGTGAGCAGTTCTTC. Using reference TRBV30 and TRBJ2-1 for the parts outside the CDR3, the full variable domain is SQTIHQWPATLVQPVGSPLSLECTVEGTSNPNLYWYRQAAGRGLQLLFYSVGIGQISSEVPQNLSASRPQDRQFILSSKKLLLSDSGFYLCAWSVGTGEGEQFFGPGTRLTVL.

This clone was found once. This sequence joins TRBV5-1 and TRBJ2-1; TRBD1 might be the D (5 bases). The CDR3 has 13 residues. The germline V gene encodes CDR1 SGHRS and CDR2 YFSETQ. V was shortened by 1 base and J by 4 bases, with 6 bases between the two germline ends. CDR3: CASSLQGYNEQFF. The CDR3 DNA is TGCGCCAGCAGCTTGCAGGGATACAATGAGCAGTTCTTC.

This clone has just one count. The chain recombines TRBV6-6 with TRBJ2-7; TRBD2 matches 9 bases. The V gene's germline CDR1 is MNHNY and CDR2 SVGAGI (reference sequence). The ends lost 10 bases at V and 4 bases at J; junction bases unmatched: 2. The CDR3 sequence is 11 residues long. The CDR3 spells CATSGGYEQYF. The CDR3, as DNA: TGTGCCACGAGCGGGGGGTACGAGCAGTACTTC.

The chain has TRBV2 and TRBJ2-2; D gene unclear. The germline CDR1 and CDR2 sequences are SNHLY and FYNNEI. The germline V and J ends were trimmed by 3 bases and 4 bases, with 12 bases remaining between them. CDR3 length equals 15 residues. The CDR3 DNA is TGTGCCAGCAGTGATCTTGGCTCCCCCACCGGGGAGCTGTTTTTT. It yields the protein CASSDLGSPTGELFF.

The J gene is TRBJ2-1, the V gene TRBV30, with 11 bases lining up with TRBD2. J lost 9 bases, V lost 1 base, and 5 bases had no gene match. Per the germline V gene, CDR1 is GTSNPN and CDR2 is SVGIG (reference sequence). CDR3 length: 14 amino acids. The CDR3 region is CAWSAGLAVSEQFF. The CDR3 bases are TGTGCCTGGAGTGCGGGACTAGCGGTGAGTGAGCAGTTCTTC.

This chain connects TRBV4-1 to TRBJ2-3; TRBD1 aligns across 9 bases. The germline V gene has CDR1 MGHRA and CDR2 YSYEKL. The junction had 10 bases not matched to a gene; V was cut back by 1 base and J by 5 bases. The CDR3 covers 17 residues. CDR3 in DNA: TGCGCCAGCAGCCAAGTCTTAACAGGGGGCTTGGGAGATACGCAGTATTTT. Translation gives CASSQVLTGGLGDTQYF.

The V gene is TRBV30, the J gene TRBJ1-6; D call uncertain. Between the trimmed V and J ends, which lost 0 bases and 9 bases, there was a span of 9 bases. Germline loops: CDR1 GTSNPN, CDR2 SVGIG (reference sequence). This CDR3 contains 13 residues. The CDR3 DNA sequence: TGTGCCTGGAGTGTTGAGGGTGGTTCACCCCTCCACTTT. Translation gives CAWSVEGGSPLHF.

The rearrangement uses TRBV29-1 and TRBJ2-1; 9 nucleotides line up with TRBD1. J was trimmed by 8 bases and V by 6 bases; bases with no gene match: 5. This CDR3 contains 12 residues. The germline V gene encodes CDR1 SQVTM and CDR2 ANQGSEA. The CDR3 region has the DNA TGCAGCGTGGGACAGGGCCCGGATGAGCAGTTCTTC. Translated: CSVGQGPDEQFF.

The chain combines TRBV13 with TRBJ2-1; 9 bases map to TRBD1. Germline CDR1 PRHDT, CDR2 FYEKMQ (reference sequence). V trimming: 6 bases; J trimming: 5 bases; junction bases outside the gene matches: 14. The CDR3 has 17 residues. CDR3 protein: CASRPSDRGIWNNEQFF. DNA for the CDR3: TGTGCCAGCAGACCATCGGACAGGGGCATTTGGAACAATGAGCAGTTCTTC. Full variable domain (remainder filled in from reference TRBV13 and TRBJ2-1): AAGVIQSPRHLIKEKRETATLKCYPIPRHDTVYWYQQGPGQDPQFLISFYEKMQSDKGSIPDRFSAQQFSDYHSELNMSSLELGDSALYFCASRPSDRGIWNNEQFFGPGTRLTVL.

This sequence joins TRBV6-5 and TRBJ2-1; the D is unclear. Trimming pared 2 bases from V and 0 bases from J, leaving 11 bases between. The CDR3 sequence is 16 residues long. Germline V lookup: CDR1 MNHEY, CDR2 SVGAGI. Written as DNA, the CDR3 is TGTGCCAGCAGTTACGCGACATTGAGCTCCTACAATGAGCAGTTCTTC. It yields the protein CASSYATLSSYNEQFF.

V usage is TRBV29-1 and J usage is TRBJ1-2; TRBD1 matches 10 bases. The CDR3 is 17 residues long. Germline-derived CDR1 and CDR2 are SQVTM and ANQGSEA. V lost 6 bases to trimming and J lost 8 bases; unmatched junction nucleotides: 21. As DNA, the CDR3 is TGCAGCGTCCGACAGGGGGCGAATCAATTCCTAAATTCGGGCTACACCTTC. Its translation: CSVRQGANQFLNSGYTF.

The chain uses TRBV6-2 or TRBV6-3 and TRBJ1-4; no clear D. The CDR3 contains 12 residues. V was trimmed by 6 bases and J by 6 bases, leaving 8 bases between them. In germline, CDR1 is MNHEY, CDR2 SVGEGT. The CDR3 loop is CASSPSDEKLFF. CDR3 DNA sequence: TGTGCCAGCAGCCCGTCGGATGAAAAACTGTTTTTT.

The chain combines TRBV4-3 with TRBJ2-2; D possibly corresponds to TRBD1 (5 bases). Germline V gives CDR1 LGHNA, CDR2 YSLEER. CDR3 length equals 13 residues. Trimming pared 6 bases from V and 5 bases from J, leaving 10 bases between. CDR3 loop: CASSGAQTGELFF. In DNA form, the CDR3 reads TGCGCCAGCAGTGGGGCGCAGACCGGGGAGCTGTTTTTT.

V and J are TRBV29-1 and TRBJ1-2; a possible D gene is TRBD1 (6 bases). This CDR3 is 11 amino acids long. Germline CDR1 is SQVTM and CDR2 is ANQGSEA. Trimming took 5 bases from V and 8 from J, leaving 12 bases between them. CDR3 amino acids: CSVPGDVGYTF. CDR3 nucleotide sequence: TGCAGCGTTCCAGGGGACGTCGGCTACACCTTC. Using reference TRBV29-1 and TRBJ1-2 for the parts outside the CDR3, the full variable domain is SAVISQKPSRDICQRGTSLTIQCQVDSQVTMMFWYRQQPGQSLTLIATANQGSEATYESGFVIDKFPISRPNLTFSTLTVSNMSPEDSSIYLCSVPGDVGYTFGSGTRLTVV.

The chain carries TRBV5-1 and TRBJ2-1; D is perhaps TRBD1 (6 bases). The germline V gene encodes CDR1 SGHRS and CDR2 YFSETQ. This CDR3 contains 14 residues. V was cut by 1 base and J by 1 base, with 6 bases left in between. The CDR3 sequence is CASSLTGSYNEQFF. In DNA, the CDR3 is TGCGCCAGCAGCTTGACAGGGTCCTACAATGAGCAGTTCTTC.

Written as DNA, the CDR3 is TGTGCCAGCAGCTTGGCGGGGACCTACGAGCAGTACTTC. Its translation: CASSLAGTYEQYF. This sequence joins TRBV11-2 and TRBJ2-7; D might be TRBD2 (6 bases). Germline assignment: CDR1 SGHAT and CDR2 FQNNGV. The CDR3 covers 13 residues. Deletions cut 3 bases from V and 2 bases from J, with 8 bases between. Drawing the rest from reference TRBV11-2 and TRBJ2-7, the complete variable domain is EAGVAQSPRYKIIEKRQSVAFWCNPISGHATLYWYQQILGQGPKLLIQFQNNGVVDDSQLPKDRFSAERLKGVDSTLKIQPAKLEDSAVYLCASSLAGTYEQYFGPGTRLTVT.

The rearrangement uses TRBV6-5 and TRBJ2-2; TRBD1 agrees at 8 bases. The CDR3 is 15 amino acids. Germline loops: CDR1 MNHEY, CDR2 SVGAGI. J was trimmed by 0 bases and V by 7 bases; bases with no gene match: 4. The chain's CDR3 is CASKGRGPNTGELFF. The DNA for the CDR3 is TGTGCCAGCAAGGGCAGGGGGCCGAACACCGGGGAGCTGTTTTTT.

V and J are TRBV19 and TRBJ1-4; 10 bases match TRBD1. Looked up from germline, CDR1 is LNHDA and CDR2 is SQIVND (reference sequence). The CDR3 totals 15 residues. V lost 5 bases, J lost 7 bases, and 7 bases stayed unmatched. CDR3 nucleotide sequence: TGTGCCAGTAGTTTTCGGACAGGGGGAGGTGAAAAACTGTTTTTT. Translation: CASSFRTGGGEKLFF.

V gene TRBV6-5 combines with J gene TRBJ2-2, with D unclear. Trimming left V 3 bases short and J 6 bases short, with 8 bases between. This CDR3 comprises 13 residues. Per the germline V gene, CDR1 is MNHEY and CDR2 is SVGAGI. The CDR3 DNA sequence: TGTGCCAGCAGTTATATTGCGGCCGGGGAGCTGTTTTTT. Translating it yields CASSYIAAGELFF.

The CDR3 DNA sequence: TGTGCCAGCTTCCCCTGGACTAGCGGGAACACCGGGGAGCTGTTTTTT. Amino acid sequence: CASFPWTSGNTGELFF. The chain carries TRBV19 and TRBJ2-2, with TRBD2 matching 10 bases. The CDR3 is 16 amino acids. The V and J ends lost 9 bases and 1 base, in that order; junction bases with no gene match: 8. Germline CDR1 reads LNHDA; CDR2 reads SQIVND (reference sequence). Based on the CDR3 plus reference TRBV19 and TRBJ2-2, the full variable domain is DGGITQSPKYLFRKEGQNVTLSCEQNLNHDAMYWYRQDPGQGLRLIYYSQIVNDFQKGDIAEGYSVSREKKESFPLTVTSAQKNPTAFYLCASFPWTSGNTGELFFGEGSRLTVL.

The CDR3 reads CASSVRFGQGEETQYF. CDR3 coding DNA: TGTGCCAGCAGCGTCAGATTCGGCCAGGGGGAAGAGACCCAGTACTTC. This chain joins TRBV9 and TRBJ2-5; 7 bases are a match to TRBD1. The V and J ends lost 2 bases and 3 bases, in that order; junction bases with no gene match: 10. From germline, CDR1 is SGDLS and CDR2 YYNGEE. The CDR3 spans 16 residues.